This T cell receptor beta chain was found in a study of blood T cell repertoires in COVID-19. The wider study: T cells, B-cell-depleted T cells, or PBMCs provided the cDNA or gDNA that served as material.

The cohort comprised adults aged roughly 18 to 95 years residing in under 30 US areas. Contact with a PCR-confirmed or clinician-diagnosed COVID-19 case occurred within 2 weeks of entry. V was pared by 7 bases and J by 2 bases, with 11 bases of the junction left unmatched. Germline assignment: CDR1 MDHEN and CDR2 SYDVKM. The CDR3 covers 15 residues. The assay was immunoSEQ multiplex PCR, and TCRdb's table has in-frame clones only and misses some. The repertoire holds 250,000 or so clones, with around 90% as singletons. V usage is TRBV28 and J usage is TRBJ2-7, with 7 bases that match TRBD2. Sample: PBMCs or T cells enriched from blood (not recorded which). The receptor comes from a man aged 35 to 55 who had been exposed to COVID-19. In DNA form, the CDR3 reads TGTGCCAGCATACCCGGTGGGGGAGGGGCCTACGAGCAGTACTTC. As protein: CASIPGGGGAYEQYF. Variable domain in full (rest from reference TRBV28 and TRBJ2-7): DVKVTQSSRYLVKRTGEKVFLECVQDMDHENMFWYRQDPGLGLRLIYFSYDVKMKEKGDIPEGYSVSREKKERFSLILESASTNQTSMYLCASIPGGGGAYEQYFGPGTRLTVT.